What follows are 10 T cell receptor beta chains derived from one specimen sequenced in a study of CD8 T cells in ankylosing spondylitis. In TCRdb, the 5' RACE reads were re-called with MiXCR into one record per CDR3 protein. Altogether 470,000 or so distinct CDR3 sequences are present, 20% to 30% being singletons, with the ten largest covering under 0.9%. No antigen is known for these receptors. Notes on the study in general: A TCR beta motif made of 7 to 9 highly homologous variants seemed typical of ankylosing spondylitis blood.

Material: blood, either unsorted or a sorted T cell fraction (not recorded which). The receptors shown here come from a male donor with ankylosing spondylitis.

This clonotype was counted between two and nine times. The V gene is TRBV4-2, the J gene TRBJ2-1, with 10 bases aligning to TRBD2. This CDR3 has 18 amino acids. V lost 1 base, J lost 8 bases, and 14 bases stayed unmatched. Looked up from germline, CDR1 is LGHNA and CDR2 is YNFKEQ. The CDR3 DNA sequence: TGTGCCAGCAGCCAAGCAGGCGGAGCTAGCGGGAGTGCCCATGAGCAGTTCTTC. It yields the protein CASSQAGGASGSAHEQFF.

The rearrangement uses TRBV10-3 and TRBJ2-2, with a weak D call TRBD1 (5 bases). This CDR3 is built from 13 residues. Trimming left V 4 bases short and J 4 bases short, with 7 bases between. Per the germline V gene, CDR1 is ENHRY and CDR2 is SYGVKD. CDR3 DNA: TGTGCCATCAGTGGGACAAGCACCGGGGAGCTGTTTTTT. It yields the protein CAISGTSTGELFF.

The CDR3 loop reads CASSMGPGSGANVLTF. For the CDR3, the DNA is TGCGCCAGCAGCATGGGGCCAGGCTCCGGGGCCAACGTCCTGACTTTC. This chain joins TRBV5-1 and TRBJ2-6, with D perhaps matching TRBD1 (5 bases). From germline, CDR1 is SGHRS and CDR2 YFSETQ. This CDR3 is built from 16 residues. V was trimmed by 4 bases and J by 4 bases, leaving 15 bases between them.

This clonotype has just a few counts. V gene TRBV20-1 combines with J gene TRBJ2-3; a possible D gene is TRBD2 (6 bases). CDR1 is DFQATT, CDR2 SNEGSKA, per germline (reference sequence). V was trimmed by 0 bases and J by 0 bases, leaving 13 bases between them. CDR3 length equals 16 residues. Here the CDR3 DNA reads TGCAGTGCTAGAGATCGGGAGACTTTTAGCACAGATACGCAGTATTTT. Its protein is CSARDRETFSTDTQYF.

The chain couples TRBV2 to TRBJ1-5, with 7 bases fitting TRBD1. This CDR3 region has 15 residues. The V gene end was trimmed by 4 bases and the J gene end by 5 bases; junction bases not matched to a gene: 8. The germline gives CDR1 SNHLY, CDR2 FYNNEI. In DNA form, the CDR3 reads TGTGCCAGCAGTGGTATGACAGGGCGGGATCAGCCCCAGCATTTT. Encoded protein: CASSGMTGRDQPQHF.

This clonotype was counted a few times. J is TRBJ2-3 and V is TRBV20-1, with a tentative D call TRBD1 (6 bases). V lost 1 base to trimming and J lost 3 bases, with 17 bases between them. The CDR3 contains 16 residues. The V gene's germline CDR1 is DFQATT and CDR2 SNEGSKA (reference sequence). CDR3 in DNA: TGCAGTGCTAGAGGAGAAAGGGGGATAGTTACAGATACGCAGTATTTT. It specifies CSARGERGIVTDTQYF.

The chain employs TRBV5-5 and TRBJ2-2; D not resolved. The CDR3 sequence is 15 residues long. Trimming shortened V by 1 base and J by 6 bases, and 13 bases separated the two germline ends. Germline lookup yields CDR1 SGHKS and CDR2 YYEKEE (reference sequence). CDR3: CASSLILGSSGELFF. CDR3 in DNA: TGTGCCAGCAGCTTGATCCTGGGGTCGTCCGGGGAGCTGTTTTTT.

The chain uses TRBV6-5 and TRBJ2-5; a possible D gene is TRBD2 (5 bases). Between the trimmed V and J ends, which lost 0 bases and 5 bases, there was a span of 7 bases. This CDR3 has 13 residues. The germline gives CDR1 MNHEY, CDR2 SVGAGI. Here the CDR3 reads CASSYSWRETQYF. The CDR3 nucleotides are TGTGCCAGCAGTTACTCCTGGAGGGAGACCCAGTACTTC.

The chain couples TRBV3-1 to TRBJ2-1, with D possibly matching TRBD2 (5 bases). Germline-derived CDR1 and CDR2 are LGHDT and YNNKEL (reference sequence). Trimming took 8 bases from V and 4 from J, leaving 9 bases between them. This CDR3 contains 12 residues. The CDR3 region is CASGAVYNEQFF. The DNA of the CDR3 is TGTGCCAGCGGAGCGGTTTACAATGAGCAGTTCTTC.

This clonotype appeared a few times. The rearrangement joins TRBV6-2 or TRBV6-3 to TRBJ2-7; TRBD2 matches at 13 bases. V dropped 6 bases and J dropped 1; count of bases not matched to a gene: 3. The CDR3 has 15 residues. The germline V gene encodes CDR1 MNHEY and CDR2 SVGEGT. The CDR3 is CASRGLAGQSYEQYF. In DNA, the CDR3 is TGTGCCAGCAGGGGACTAGCGGGACAATCCTACGAGCAGTACTTC.